A selection of T cell receptor beta chains follows, all from one sample in a study of radiotherapy plus CTLA-4 blockade in lung cancer. This table comes from immunoSEQ multiplex PCR, and its TCRdb copy is limited to in-frame clones, with some not included. The sample carries about 98,000 clones, around four fifths recorded once. The input for sequencing was peripheral blood, taken from a patient treated with radiotherapy plus ipilimumab. These receptors all stem from a human donor with non-small cell lung cancer who had a partial response to radiotherapy plus ipilimumab. CDR3s include the opening cysteine and the closing phenylalanine or tryptophan. A D gene is named only where the DNA matches it firmly. Only some rows state a clone size, as once, few, many or a class for expanded clones.

d_call	v_call	j_call	cdr3_length	clone_size	cdr3_aa	cdr3_nt
NA	TRBV9	TRBJ2-5	13	NA	CASSMTGRETQYF	TGTGCCAGCAGCATGACAGGGAGGGAGACCCAGTACTTC
TRBD2	TRBV6-1	TRBJ2-1	15	NA	CASRLLAGESNEQFF	TGTGCCAGCAGACTGTTAGCGGGAGAGAGTAATGAGCAGTTCTTC
TRBD2	TRBV5-1	TRBJ2-2	14	NA	CASGLRGDTGELFF	TGCGCCAGCGGCTTGCGGGGGGACACCGGGGAGCTGTTTTTT
TRBD1	TRBV30	TRBJ1-2	11	NA	CAFTDRDGYTF	TGTGCCTTCACGGACAGGGATGGCTACACCTTC
TRBD1	TRBV2	TRBJ1-5	15	NA	CASREWTGGGQPQHF	TGTGCCAGCAGGGAGTGGACAGGGGGTGGCCAGCCCCAGCATTTT
TRBD2	TRBV4-2	TRBJ2-2	16	NA	CASSQGLAGDTGELFF	TGTGCCAGCAGCCAAGGACTAGCGGGAGACACCGGGGAGCTGTTTTTT
TRBD1	TRBV6-5	TRBJ2-6	15	NA	CASSRDSSGANVLTF	TGTGCCAGCAGTCGGGACAGCTCTGGGGCCAACGTCCTGACTTTC
TRBD2	TRBV10-1	TRBJ2-1	15	NA	CASTRGLAGVYEQFF	TGCGCCAGCACCCGAGGACTAGCGGGAGTTTATGAGCAGTTCTTC
TRBD2	TRBV28	TRBJ2-3	16	NA	CASSLKLASAPGTQYF	TGTGCCAGCAGTTTAAAACTAGCGAGTGCCCCAGGGACGCAGTATTTT
TRBD2	TRBV5-6	TRBJ2-1	15	NA	CASSFGGRHYNEQFF	TGTGCCAGCAGCTTTGGCGGGAGGCACTACAATGAGCAGTTCTTC
NA	TRBV5-1	TRBJ2-1	12	NA	CASSPPGYEQFF	TGCGCCAGCAGCCCCCCAGGGTATGAGCAGTTCTTC
NA	TRBV29-1	TRBJ1-3	13	NA	CSAYSGAGNTIYF	TGCAGCGCCTATTCAGGTGCTGGAAACACCATATATTTT
NA	TRBV30	TRBJ1-6	15	NA	CAWSPGGSKASPLHF	TGTGCCTGGAGTCCTGGTGGGAGTAAGGCTTCACCCCTCCACTTT
NA	TRBV18	TRBJ1-2	13	NA	CASSGAVLYGYTF	TGTGCCAGCTCAGGGGCGGTCCTCTATGGCTACACCTTC
NA	TRBV7-3	TRBJ1-2	12	NA	CASSLPGYGYTF	TGTGCCAGCAGCTTACCAGGCTATGGCTACACCTTC
TRBD1	TRBV28	TRBJ1-3	14	NA	CASSTGGASGTIYF	TGTGCCAGCAGCACAGGGGGCGCCTCCGGCACCATATATTTT
TRBD1	TRBV6-5	TRBJ2-7	14	few	CASSYGQAHYEQYF	TGTGCCAGCAGTTACGGACAGGCCCACTACGAGCAGTACTTC
TRBD2	TRBV7-6	TRBJ2-1	16	NA	CASSLTTSGTNNEQFF	TGTGCCAGCAGCTTAACCACTAGCGGCACAAACAATGAGCAGTTCTTC
NA	TRBV28	TRBJ1-5	13	NA	CASSLSGNQPQHF	TGTGCCAGCAGTTTATCAGGGAATCAGCCCCAGCATTTT
TRBD1	TRBV19	TRBJ1-1	14	NA	CASSIGQGNTEAFF	TGTGCCAGTAGTATAGGACAGGGGAACACTGAAGCTTTCTTT